This passage covers 28 T cell receptor beta chains from one sample sequenced in a study of shared clonotypes between healthy human individuals (dated by TCRdb to the early 2020s). For the CD8 naive samples, CD45RO-negative cells were positively selected for CCR7, yielding a CD45RA+CCR7+ population from which TemRA cells were excluded. Library preparation was by the immunoSEQ multiplex PCR assay. Held by TCRdb, this immuneACCESS table contains in-frame sequences only and omits some clones. Under half of the omission traces to an unresolved V gene where checked; the cause of the rest is unknown. The table for this sample lists 750,000 to 1,000,000 clones; 90% to 95% of them were counted only once. The top ten hold 24% of the sample. The material sequenced was naive CD8+ T cells sorted from blood. In light of the paper, this sample's cell subset or site label describes: CD45RA+CCR7+. Receptor source: a man younger than 45 in good health.

The chain couples TRBV4-3 to TRBJ2-1; D is unresolved. Germline CDR1 reads LGHNA; CDR2 reads YSLEER. Between the trimmed V and J ends, which lost 0 bases and 2 bases, there was a span of 8 bases. This CDR3 has 15 amino acids. The CDR3 nucleotides are TGCGCCAGCAGCCAAGACCGAAGCGCCTACAATGAGCAGTTCTTC. Translating gives CASSQDRSAYNEQFF.

Details on this clone: This sample also contains other DNA sequences that code for the same CDR3. V usage is TRBV6-6 and J usage is TRBJ2-1; D gene unclear. The CDR3 spans 13 residues. The V gene lost 0 bases and the J gene lost 3 bases, with 3 bases spanning the gap. Germline-derived CDR1 and CDR2 are MNHNY and SVGAGI (reference sequence). The CDR3 bases are TGTGCCAGCAGTTACTCACTCTACAATGAGCAGTTCTTC. Translated: CASSYSLYNEQFF.

The chain recombines TRBV18 with TRBJ1-2, with 7 bases matching TRBD1. The CDR3 extends over 16 amino acids. In germline, CDR1 is KGHSH, CDR2 LQKENI. Trimming at V came to 2 bases and at J to 6 bases, leaving 12 bases not matched to a gene. The CDR3 nucleotides read TGTGCCAGCTCACCATACCCAAACAGGGGCGGTAATGGCTACACCTTC. Amino acid sequence: CASSPYPNRGGNGYTF.

The gene calls are TRBV4-3 and TRBJ2-1; TRBD2 aligns across 9 bases. Trimming cost V 0 bases and J 7 bases; bases outside gene matches: 4. This CDR3 has 15 residues. CDR1 LGHNA and CDR2 YSLEER come from the germline V gene. The CDR3 spells CASSQDGGGVNEQFF. DNA for the CDR3: TGCGCCAGCAGCCAAGACGGCGGGGGGGTGAATGAGCAGTTCTTC.

The sample holds one count of this clone. V usage is TRBV29-1 and J usage is TRBJ2-7; a weak D match, TRBD1 (6 bases). Trimming cost V 1 base and J 0 bases, with 13 bases left between them. The CDR3 is made up of 15 amino acids. CDR1 is SQVTM and CDR2 is ANQGSEA in the germline V gene. The CDR3 coding sequence is TGCAGCGTTGAAGGGGGGCAGGGCCGCTCCTACGAGCAGTACTTC. Amino acids: CSVEGGQGRSYEQYF.

The genes are TRBV13 and TRBJ1-2, with a weak D call TRBD1 (6 bases). Looked up from germline, CDR1 is PRHDT and CDR2 is FYEKMQ (reference sequence). Trimming took 5 bases from V and 8 from J, leaving 15 bases between them. This CDR3 is built from 13 residues. This CDR3 is CASSADPGAGYTF. In DNA form, the CDR3 reads TGTGCCAGCAGCGCCGATCCAGGGGCAGGCTACACCTTC.

This chain links TRBV29-1 with TRBJ2-5; D is perhaps TRBD1 (5 bases). Deletions cut 3 bases from V and 5 bases from J, with 10 bases between. The CDR3 contains 12 residues. The germline gives CDR1 SQVTM, CDR2 ANQGSEA. CDR3 loop: CSVEGRHETQYF. CDR3 bases: TGCAGCGTTGAGGGGCGGCATGAGACCCAGTACTTC.

This chain joins TRBV7-6 and TRBJ2-1, with TRBD1 matching over 8 bases. This CDR3 has 20 amino acids. V dropped 4 bases and J dropped 0; count of bases not matched to a gene: 17. Looked up from germline, CDR1 is SGHVS and CDR2 is FNYEAQ. The CDR3 nucleotides are TGTGCCAGCAGCTCGGGACAGGTATTCGGTATAAGTGGCTCCTACAATGAGCAGTTCTTC. Amino acid sequence: CASSSGQVFGISGSYNEQFF.

The chain joins TRBV7-9 to TRBJ2-1, with 7 bases fitting TRBD2. Trimming took 3 bases from V and 7 from J; bases not matched to a gene: 6. Germline V lookup: CDR1 SEHNR, CDR2 FQNEAQ (reference sequence). CDR3 size: 14 residues. CDR3 protein: CASSFWGEGNEQFF. The CDR3 region has the DNA TGTGCCAGCAGCTTCTGGGGGGAGGGTAATGAGCAGTTCTTC.

This clone showed up just a few times. This rearrangement joins TRBV7-9 to TRBJ2-7; no definite D call. This CDR3 spans 11 amino acids. V lost 7 bases, J lost 4 bases, and 8 bases lay in between. Germline CDR1 SEHNR, CDR2 FQNEAQ (reference sequence). CDR3 region: CASTPGYEQYF. CDR3 bases: TGTGCCAGCACCCCCGGTTACGAGCAGTACTTC. The variable domain in full, completed from reference TRBV7-9 and TRBJ2-7, reads DTGVSQNPRHKITKRGQNVTFRCDPISEHNRLYWYRQTLGQGPEFLTYFQNEAQLEKSRLLSDRFSAERPKGSFSTLEIQRTEQGDSAMYLCASTPGYEQYFGPGTRLTVT.

The chain couples TRBV11-2 to TRBJ2-2; a weak D match, TRBD2 (5 bases). The CDR3 contains 15 residues. Trimming removed 0 bases at V and 1 base at J, with 6 bases between. From germline, CDR1 is SGHAT and CDR2 FQNNGV. Here the CDR3 DNA reads TGTGCCAGCAGCTTAGATCGGGGGAACACCGGGGAGCTGTTTTTT. Translation: CASSLDRGNTGELFF.

This chain links TRBV5-8 with TRBJ2-7, with D perhaps given as TRBD1 or TRBD2 (5 bases each). The germline gives CDR1 SGHTS, CDR2 YDEGEE. V was shortened by 3 bases and J by 6 bases, with 19 bases between the two germline ends. The CDR3 has 15 amino acids. DNA for the CDR3: TGTGCCAGCAGCTCCCGGCAGGGACGACGGGGCGAGCAGTACTTC. It specifies CASSSRQGRRGEQYF.

The CDR3 loop reads CASSLEVGANTGELFF. The DNA of the CDR3 is TGCGCCAGCAGCTTGGAGGTTGGGGCGAACACCGGGGAGCTGTTTTTT. The J gene is TRBJ2-2, the V gene TRBV5-1; D gene unclear. In germline, CDR1 is SGHRS, CDR2 YFSETQ. The CDR3 sequence is 16 residues long. Between the trimmed V and J ends, which lost 0 bases and 0 bases, there was a span of 9 bases.

The chain is built from TRBV5-4 and TRBJ1-1; possibly TRBD1 for D (6 bases). CDR1 SGHNT and CDR2 YYREEE come from the germline V gene (reference sequence). V lost 4 bases, J lost 4 bases, and 14 bases lay in between. The CDR3 runs 14 residues. CDR3 sequence (DNA): TGTGCCAGCAGCACCCGAGGAGGGGGCACTGAAGCTTTCTTT. Its protein is CASSTRGGGTEAFF.

The chain combines TRBV7-8 with TRBJ2-7, with TRBD1 identical over 7 bases. CDR1 and CDR2 from the germline V gene are SGHVS and FQNEAQ. The CDR3 length is 14 residues. Germline trimming cut 4 bases from V and 5 bases from J; bases unmatched to any gene: 8. This chain's CDR3 is CASSSRDSGHEQYF. CDR3 nucleotides: TGTGCCAGCAGCTCAAGGGACAGCGGCCACGAGCAGTACTTC. The variable domain in full, completed from reference TRBV7-8 and TRBJ2-7, reads GAGVSQSPRYKVAKRGQDVALRCDPISGHVSLFWYQQALGQGPEFLTYFQNEAQLDKSGLPSDRFFAERPEGSVSTLKIQRTQQEDSAVYLCASSSRDSGHEQYFGPGTRLTVT.

The rearrangement links TRBV13 to TRBJ2-1, with D hard to call. The germline V gene encodes CDR1 PRHDT and CDR2 FYEKMQ (reference sequence). The CDR3 has 15 residues. Trimming pared 5 bases from V and 0 bases from J, leaving 11 bases between. The CDR3, as DNA: TGTGCCAGCAGCATCCGGGTGAGCTCCTACAATGAGCAGTTCTTC. It codes for CASSIRVSSYNEQFF.

The rearrangement joins TRBV9 to TRBJ2-1; 7 positions match TRBD1. The CDR3 runs 16 residues. Losses at the gene ends were 6 bases for V and 0 bases for J; bases not matched to a gene: 9. CDR1 is SGDLS, CDR2 YYNGEE, per germline. CDR3 amino acids: CASTPRQGSSYNEQFF. DNA of the CDR3: TGTGCCAGCACCCCCAGACAGGGCAGCTCCTACAATGAGCAGTTCTTC.

This clone was observed a single time. The chain recombines TRBV4-3 with TRBJ2-1, with TRBD2 matching 7 bases. CDR1 LGHNA and CDR2 YSLEER come from the germline V gene. There are 16 residues in the CDR3. V gave up 0 bases and J gave up 3 bases; unmatched junction bases: 5. The CDR3 loop reads CASSQDTGGNYNEQFF. CDR3 nucleotides: TGCGCCAGCAGCCAAGATACGGGGGGTAACTACAATGAGCAGTTCTTC.

The chain uses TRBV11-2 and TRBJ2-1; tentatively, D is TRBD1 or TRBD2 (7 bases each). Germline assignment: CDR1 SGHAT and CDR2 FQNNGV. CDR3 length equals 15 residues. Trimming shortened V by 5 bases and J by 4 bases, and 15 bases separated the two germline ends. CDR3 protein: CASSTRGGQYNEQFF. The CDR3 nucleotides read TGTGCCAGCAGCACTAGGGGGGGACAGTACAATGAGCAGTTCTTC.

The chain has TRBV4-1 and TRBJ2-7; 9 bases agree with TRBD1. Trimming at V came to 1 base and at J to 0 bases, leaving 1 base not matched to a gene. The germline CDR1 and CDR2 sequences are MGHRA and YSYEKL. The CDR3 sequence is 15 residues long. The CDR3 loop is CASSQGGQGSYEQYF. The CDR3 DNA sequence: TGCGCCAGCAGCCAAGGGGGACAGGGCTCCTACGAGCAGTACTTC.

V is TRBV27 and J is TRBJ1-5; D gene unclear. The CDR3 contains 12 residues. V was clipped by 0 bases and J by 16 bases, with 13 bases between them. Germline lookup yields CDR1 MNHEY and CDR2 SMNVEV (reference sequence). The CDR3 sequence is CASSLSNRALHF. In nucleotides, the CDR3 is TGTGCCAGCAGTTTATCGAATCGAGCTTTACATTTT.

The chain links TRBV15 to TRBJ2-1; 12 positions match TRBD2. Trimming took 8 bases from V and 8 from J; bases not matched to a gene: 10. This CDR3 region has 15 residues. The germline V gene encodes CDR1 LNHNV and CDR2 YYDKDF (reference sequence). The chain's CDR3 is CATGPTSGRMDEQFF. For the CDR3, the DNA is TGTGCCACCGGCCCGACTAGCGGGAGAATGGATGAGCAGTTCTTC.

The chain carries TRBV9 and TRBJ2-7, with 12 positions matching TRBD1. The CDR3 sequence is 15 residues long. Trimming took 2 bases from V and 5 from J; bases not matched to a gene: 5. Germline CDR1 is SGDLS and CDR2 is YYNGEE. The CDR3 DNA reads as TGTGCCAGCAGCGTTCGGGACAGGGGGCTGAACGAGCAGTACTTC. Protein: CASSVRDRGLNEQYF.

V is TRBV27 and J is TRBJ1-5; D not resolved. This CDR3 has 13 amino acids. Germline assignment: CDR1 MNHEY and CDR2 SMNVEV (reference sequence). V shed 2 bases and J shed 4 bases, with 6 bases lying between them. DNA of the CDR3: TGTGCCAGCAGTTTAAAATGGAATCAGCCCCAGCATTTT. Its translation: CASSLKWNQPQHF.

This chain joins TRBV10-3 and TRBJ2-5, with TRBD2 matching 8 bases. After removal of 9 bases from V and 2 bases from J, the junction contained 8 bases not matched to a gene. CDR1 and CDR2 (germline): ENHRY, SYGVKD. The CDR3 totals 14 residues. The CDR3 is CAMQRESWQETQYF. CDR3 bases: TGTGCCATGCAGCGGGAGTCTTGGCAAGAGACCCAGTACTTC.

The gene calls are TRBV28 and TRBJ2-7; either TRBD1 or TRBD2 may supply D (6 bases each). Per the germline V gene, CDR1 is MDHEN and CDR2 is SYDVKM. Trimming left V 3 bases short and J 3 bases short, with 15 bases between. There are 15 residues in the CDR3. Written as DNA, the CDR3 is TGTGCCAGCAGTTTTCGCGAGGGGGGCGGCTACGAGCAGTACTTC. This gives the protein CASSFREGGGYEQYF. Together with reference TRBV28 and TRBJ2-7, the CDR3 gives the full variable domain: DVKVTQSSRYLVKRTGEKVFLECVQDMDHENMFWYRQDPGLGLRLIYFSYDVKMKEKGDIPEGYSVSREKKERFSLILESASTNQTSMYLCASSFREGGGYEQYFGPGTRLTVT.

V and J are TRBV7-9 and TRBJ1-1; D may be TRBD1 (5 bases). The V gene lost 5 bases and the J gene lost 6 bases, with 10 bases spanning the gap. Per germline, CDR1 SEHNR and CDR2 FQNEAQ (reference sequence). CDR3 length equals 12 residues. The CDR3, as DNA: TGTGCCAGCAGCCAGGGCCGGGCTGAAGCTTTCTTT. Protein: CASSQGRAEAFF.

The chain joins TRBV7-9 to TRBJ2-5; 8 bases agree with TRBD2. Germline lookup yields CDR1 SEHNR and CDR2 FQNEAQ (reference sequence). The CDR3 is made up of 15 amino acids. V lost 4 bases and J lost 5; bases outside the gene matches: 9. The CDR3 sequence: CASSSWASGWETQYF. CDR3 nucleotides: TGTGCCAGCAGCTCATGGGCTAGCGGGTGGGAGACCCAGTACTTC.